Here is one TCR beta chain with its context. The antigen is not known. Use of 60 Vbeta and 13 Jbeta primers characterized the PCR. Sequenced by immunoSEQ multiplex PCR; TCRdb stores in-frame clones only, minus some. The sample yields 170,000 or so clones, more than 80% seen once. The sample originates from a study of cytomegalovirus exposure and HLA in healthy donors. CDR1 and CDR2 (germline): SEHNR, FQNEAQ (reference sequence). Between the trimmed V and J ends, which lost 5 bases and 1 base, there was a span of 8 bases. The CDR3 runs 13 residues. Study findings and constraints: Most TCR sequences showed up rarely, but some public TCRs showed up in many donors.

Sequenced material: PBMCs. This TCR came from a young man in good health and CMV-seronegative. The chain recombines TRBV7-9 with TRBJ1-1, with D hard to call. CDR3 bases: TGTGCCAGCAGCCCGGAGTGGAACACTGAAGCTTTCTTT. Its protein product is CASSPEWNTEAFF. Full variable domain (missing parts from reference TRBV7-9 and TRBJ1-1): DTGVSQNPRHKITKRGQNVTFRCDPISEHNRLYWYRQTLGQGPEFLTYFQNEAQLEKSRLLSDRFSAERPKGSFSTLEIQRTEQGDSAMYLCASSPEWNTEAFFGQGTRLTVV.